Presented here are 14 T cell receptor beta chains from one specimen sequenced in a study of T cell changes during pregnancy in multiple sclerosis (dated by TCRdb to about 2019). Libraries came from the immunoSEQ multiplex PCR assay. The clones in this table, taken by TCRdb from immuneACCESS, are in-frame only. Not every clone is retained; where verified, under half of the shortfall comes from an unresolved V gene, and the cause of the rest is unknown. The sample profile shows approximately 100,000 clones; roughly nine tenths of them were found once. Clones ranked in the top ten supply over 1.5% of the sample. The sample consisted of peripheral blood, taken before pregnancy. The source is a female donor with multiple sclerosis, enrolled in a pregnancy study.

This sequence joins TRBV18 and TRBJ1-1, with D hard to call. V lost 2 bases, J lost 1 base, and 5 bases lay in between. The CDR3 sequence is 13 residues long. Germline lookup yields CDR1 KGHSH and CDR2 LQKENI. In DNA form, the CDR3 reads TGTGCCAGCTCACCAGGAGGGAACACTGAAGCTTTCTTT. Residues: CASSPGGNTEAFF.

This clone is a singleton in its sample. The sample has other DNA sequences that encode this CDR3 too. The chain links TRBV13 to TRBJ2-1; TRBD2 matches 7 bases. The V gene's germline CDR1 is PRHDT and CDR2 FYEKMQ (reference sequence). The CDR3 runs to 15 residues. V lost 4 bases to trimming and J lost 5 bases; unmatched junction nucleotides: 8. CDR3 sequence reads: CASSSGLVVHNEQFF. CDR3 nucleotide sequence: TGTGCCAGCAGCTCTGGACTAGTTGTACACAATGAGCAGTTCTTC.

V gene TRBV20-1 combines with J gene TRBJ1-2; perhaps TRBD1 as D (5 bases). CDR1 DFQATT and CDR2 SNEGSKA come from the germline V gene (reference sequence). Trimming took 1 base from V and 12 from J, leaving 12 bases between them. The CDR3 is made up of 11 amino acids. CDR3 nucleotide sequence: TGCAGTGCTAGAGTCTGGGGGAGGGACACCTTC. This translates into CSARVWGRDTF.

This clone occurred once. This chain joins TRBV14 and TRBJ1-3, with D perhaps matching TRBD1 (5 bases). Trimming pared 1 base from V and 0 bases from J, leaving 13 bases between. The length of the CDR3 is 17 residues. CDR1 is SGHDN and CDR2 is FVKESK in the germline V gene. CDR3 nucleotides: TGTGCCAGCAGCCAAGTGCGGGGACGTTACTCTGGAAACACCATATATTTT. Amino acids: CASSQVRGRYSGNTIYF.

The gene calls are TRBV2 and TRBJ2-7, with TRBD2 as a possible D gene (6 bases). With 2 bases removed from V and 4 bases from J, the gap between germline ends came to 21 bases. The CDR3 extends over 17 amino acids. Germline lookup yields CDR1 SNHLY and CDR2 FYNNEI. CDR3 region: CASSESWVGGNLYEQYF. The CDR3, as DNA: TGTGCCAGCAGTGAATCCTGGGTGGGCGGGAACTTATACGAGCAGTACTTC.

The rearrangement joins TRBV7-2 to TRBJ1-1; D not resolved. This CDR3 contains 13 residues. V was clipped by 2 bases and J by 4 bases, with 8 bases between them. Germline CDR1 and CDR2: SGHTA and FQGNSA. The CDR3 sequence is CASSLFRGTEAFF. As DNA, the CDR3 is TGTGCCAGCAGCTTATTCCGGGGCACTGAAGCTTTCTTT.

The rearrangement links TRBV7-2 to TRBJ2-3; 11 bases map to TRBD2. The CDR3 is 17 residues long. Germline trimming cut 5 bases from V and 3 bases from J; bases unmatched to any gene: 10. CDR1 SGHTA and CDR2 FQGNSA come from the germline V gene. CDR3 coding DNA: TGTGCCAGCAGCCCAAGACCTAGCGGGGGGAGAACAGATACGCAGTATTTT. Translated: CASSPRPSGGRTDTQYF.

On this clone: At one end, the junction sequence differs from germline, possibly due to a read error. The V gene is TRBV27, the J gene TRBJ2-1, with TRBD1 matching over 7 bases. The germline V gene encodes CDR1 MNHEY and CDR2 SMNVEV (reference sequence). This CDR3 spans 16 amino acids. The CDR3 protein is CASTRDRVASYSEQFF. As DNA, the CDR3 is TGTGCCAGCACCCGAGACAGGGTCGCCTCCTACAGTGAGCAGTTCTTC.

This CDR3 is CASSLGSSQIDYTGELFF. CDR3 in DNA: TGCGCCAGCAGCTTGGGTAGCAGCCAAATAGATTACACCGGGGAGCTGTTTTTT. The chain has TRBV5-1 and TRBJ2-2; no firm D call. The CDR3 contains 18 residues. Trimming left V 0 bases short and J 3 bases short, with 18 bases between. The germline V gene encodes CDR1 SGHRS and CDR2 YFSETQ.

This clone has only a few counts. The J gene is TRBJ2-3, the V gene TRBV7-8; 14 bases fit TRBD2. In germline, CDR1 is SGHVS, CDR2 FQNEAQ. The CDR3 extends over 19 amino acids. V shed 5 bases, J shed 4 bases, and the junction held 14 bases outside the gene matches. CDR3 bases: TGTGCCAGCAGCAAGGGACTAGCGGGAGATGCCCCGGCCGCAGATACGCAGTATTTT. This translates into CASSKGLAGDAPAADTQYF.

The chain has TRBV15 and TRBJ1-1; the D is unclear. Germline assignment: CDR1 LNHNV and CDR2 YYDKDF (reference sequence). The ends were cut back, 1 base at V and 1 base at J, with 10 bases in the middle. CDR3 size: 15 residues. The CDR3 here is CATSRGVRENTEAFF. DNA of the CDR3: TGTGCCACCAGCAGAGGGGTGCGGGAGAACACTGAAGCTTTCTTT.

The V gene is TRBV29-1, the J gene TRBJ2-3; the D is unclear. Germline CDR1 is SQVTM and CDR2 is ANQGSEA. There are 13 residues in the CDR3. V was cut by 3 bases and J by 2 bases, with 9 bases left in between. Written as DNA, the CDR3 is TGCAGCGTTGAGGGCAGGTACACAGATACGCAGTATTTT. Its translation: CSVEGRYTDTQYF.

The sample holds one count of this clone. V is TRBV5-1 and J is TRBJ2-7; D may be TRBD1 (5 bases). Germline lookup yields CDR1 SGHRS and CDR2 YFSETQ. The CDR3 is 11 residues long. The germline V and J ends were trimmed by 5 bases and 6 bases, with 9 bases remaining between them. The CDR3 protein is CASRDTAEQYF. The CDR3 bases are TGCGCCAGCAGGGACACTGCCGAGCAGTACTTC.

V usage is TRBV5-5 and J usage is TRBJ2-1; unclear D gene. The V end was cut by 2 bases, the J end by 6 bases, with 9 bases between. The germline CDR1 and CDR2 sequences are SGHKS and YYEKEE (reference sequence). CDR3 length: 13 residues. The CDR3 bases are TGTGCCAGCAGCTTAAACAGCATCAATGAGCAGTTCTTC. Protein: CASSLNSINEQFF.